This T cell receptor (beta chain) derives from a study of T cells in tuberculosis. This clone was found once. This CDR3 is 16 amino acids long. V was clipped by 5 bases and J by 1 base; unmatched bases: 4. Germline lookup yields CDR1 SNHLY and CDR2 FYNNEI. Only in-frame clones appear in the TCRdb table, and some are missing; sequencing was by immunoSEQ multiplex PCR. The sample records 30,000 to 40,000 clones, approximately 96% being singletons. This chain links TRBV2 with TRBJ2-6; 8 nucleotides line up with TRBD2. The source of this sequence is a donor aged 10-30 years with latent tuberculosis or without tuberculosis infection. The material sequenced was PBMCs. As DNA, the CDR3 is TGTGCCAGCAGTCCCCGCGGGGGGTCTGGGGCCAACGTCCTGACTTTC. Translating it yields CASSPRGGSGANVLTF.